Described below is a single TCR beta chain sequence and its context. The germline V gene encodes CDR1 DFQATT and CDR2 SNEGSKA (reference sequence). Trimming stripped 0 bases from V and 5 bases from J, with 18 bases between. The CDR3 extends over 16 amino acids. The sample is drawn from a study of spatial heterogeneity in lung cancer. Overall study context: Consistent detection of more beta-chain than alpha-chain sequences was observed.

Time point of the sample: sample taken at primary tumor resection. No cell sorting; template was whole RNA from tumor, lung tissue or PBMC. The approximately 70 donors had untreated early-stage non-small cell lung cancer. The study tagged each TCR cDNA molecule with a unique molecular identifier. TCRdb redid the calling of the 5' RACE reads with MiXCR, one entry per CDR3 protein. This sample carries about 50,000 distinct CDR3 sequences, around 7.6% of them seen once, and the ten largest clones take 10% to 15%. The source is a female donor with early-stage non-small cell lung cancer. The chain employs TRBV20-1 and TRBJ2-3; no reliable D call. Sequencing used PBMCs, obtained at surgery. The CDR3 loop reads CSARDSARNPGDTQYF. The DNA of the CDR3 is TGCAGTGCTAGAGATTCCGCCCGGAACCCTGGAGATACGCAGTATTTT.